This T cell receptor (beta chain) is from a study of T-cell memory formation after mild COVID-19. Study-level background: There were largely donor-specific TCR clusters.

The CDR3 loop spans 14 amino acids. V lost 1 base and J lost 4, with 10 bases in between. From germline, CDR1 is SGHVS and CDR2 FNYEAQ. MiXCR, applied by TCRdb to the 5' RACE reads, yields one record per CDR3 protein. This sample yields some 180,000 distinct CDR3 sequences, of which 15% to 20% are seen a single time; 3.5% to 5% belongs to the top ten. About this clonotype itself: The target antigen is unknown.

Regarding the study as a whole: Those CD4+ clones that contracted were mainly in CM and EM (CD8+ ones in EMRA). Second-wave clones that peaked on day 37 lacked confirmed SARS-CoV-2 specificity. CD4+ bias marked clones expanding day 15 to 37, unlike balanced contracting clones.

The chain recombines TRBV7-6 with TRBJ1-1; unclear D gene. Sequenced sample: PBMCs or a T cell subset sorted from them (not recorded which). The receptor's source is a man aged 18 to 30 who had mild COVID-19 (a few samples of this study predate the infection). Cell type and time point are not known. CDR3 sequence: CASSLEGIGTEAFF. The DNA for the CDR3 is TGTGCCAGCAGCTTAGAAGGGATCGGCACTGAAGCTTTCTTT.